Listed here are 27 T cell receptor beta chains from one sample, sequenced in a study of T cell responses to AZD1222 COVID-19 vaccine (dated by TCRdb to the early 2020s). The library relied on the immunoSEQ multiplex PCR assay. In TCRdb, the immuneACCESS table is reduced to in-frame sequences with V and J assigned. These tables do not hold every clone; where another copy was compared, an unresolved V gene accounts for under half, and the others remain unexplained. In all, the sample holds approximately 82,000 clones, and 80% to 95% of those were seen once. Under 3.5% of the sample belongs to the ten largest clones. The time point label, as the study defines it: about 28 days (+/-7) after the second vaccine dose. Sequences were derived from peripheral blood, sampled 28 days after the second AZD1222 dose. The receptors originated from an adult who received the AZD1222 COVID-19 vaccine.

CDR3 DNA sequence: TGTGCCAGCAGTGAAGCGAACGACAGGACCCTAGCCAAAAACATTCAGTACTTC. Its protein is CASSEANDRTLAKNIQYF. The chain is built from TRBV6-1 and TRBJ2-4; TRBD1 is a possible D gene (6 bases). CDR1 is MNHNS, CDR2 SASEGT, per germline. V was pared by 0 bases and J by 0 bases, with 15 bases between. The CDR3 extends over 18 amino acids.

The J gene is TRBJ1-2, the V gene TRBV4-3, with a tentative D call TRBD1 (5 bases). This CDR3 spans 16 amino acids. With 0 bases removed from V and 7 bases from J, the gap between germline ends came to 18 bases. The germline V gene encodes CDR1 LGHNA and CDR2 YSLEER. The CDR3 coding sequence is TGCGCCAGCAGCCAAGATAGGGCCAGGGACCTCTCTGGCTACACCTTC. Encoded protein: CASSQDRARDLSGYTF.

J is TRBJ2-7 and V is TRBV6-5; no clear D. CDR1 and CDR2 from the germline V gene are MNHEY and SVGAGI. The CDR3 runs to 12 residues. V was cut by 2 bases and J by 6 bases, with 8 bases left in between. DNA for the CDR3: TGTGCCAGCAGTTACCCCTGGGGCGAGCAGTACTTC. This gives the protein CASSYPWGEQYF.

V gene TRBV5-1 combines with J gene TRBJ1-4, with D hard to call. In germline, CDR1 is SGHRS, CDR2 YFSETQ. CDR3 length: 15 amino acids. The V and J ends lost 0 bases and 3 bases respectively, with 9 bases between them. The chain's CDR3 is CASSLAREANEKLFF. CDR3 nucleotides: TGCGCCAGCAGCTTGGCCCGGGAAGCTAATGAAAAACTGTTTTTT.

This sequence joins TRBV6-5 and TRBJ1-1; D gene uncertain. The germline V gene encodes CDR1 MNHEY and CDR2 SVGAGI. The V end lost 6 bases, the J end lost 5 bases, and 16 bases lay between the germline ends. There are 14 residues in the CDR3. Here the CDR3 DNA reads TGTGCCAGCAGGTTTCGGGTCGATTCGACTGAAGCTTTCTTT. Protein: CASRFRVDSTEAFF.

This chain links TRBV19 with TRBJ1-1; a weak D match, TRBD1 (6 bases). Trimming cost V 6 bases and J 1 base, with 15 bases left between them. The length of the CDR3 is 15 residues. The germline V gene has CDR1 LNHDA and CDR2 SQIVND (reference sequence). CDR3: CASSQWRGANTEAFF. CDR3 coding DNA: TGTGCCAGTAGCCAATGGCGGGGGGCGAACACTGAAGCTTTCTTT.

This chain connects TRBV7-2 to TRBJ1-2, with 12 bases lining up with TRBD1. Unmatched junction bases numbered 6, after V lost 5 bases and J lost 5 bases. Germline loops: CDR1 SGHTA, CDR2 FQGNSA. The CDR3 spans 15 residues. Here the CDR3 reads CASSRGQGAVYGYTF. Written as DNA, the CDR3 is TGTGCCAGCAGCCGGGGACAGGGGGCCGTTTATGGCTACACCTTC.

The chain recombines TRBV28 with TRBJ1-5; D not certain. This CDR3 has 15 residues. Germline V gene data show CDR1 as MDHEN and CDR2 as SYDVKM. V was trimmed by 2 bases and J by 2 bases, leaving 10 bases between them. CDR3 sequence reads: CASSLEGYGNQPQHF. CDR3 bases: TGTGCCAGCAGTTTAGAGGGATACGGCAATCAGCCCCAGCATTTT.

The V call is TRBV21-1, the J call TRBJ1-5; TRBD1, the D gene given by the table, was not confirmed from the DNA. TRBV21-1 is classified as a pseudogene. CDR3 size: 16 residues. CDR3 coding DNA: TGTGCCAGTTCTTCCGGTCTCGACAGAATCAATCAGCCCCAGCATTTT. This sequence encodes CASSSGLDRINQPQHF.

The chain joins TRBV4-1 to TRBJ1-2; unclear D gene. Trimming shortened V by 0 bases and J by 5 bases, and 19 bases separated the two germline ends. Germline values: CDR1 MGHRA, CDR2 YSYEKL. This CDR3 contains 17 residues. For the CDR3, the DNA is TGCGCCAGCAGCCAAGATATAGGGCAGGCGGTTGGATATGGCTACACCTTC. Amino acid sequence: CASSQDIGQAVGYGYTF.

The CDR3 DNA follows: TGTGCCAGCAGCGAACAGGGGCAAACCTACGAGCAGTACTTC. Encoded protein: CASSEQGQTYEQYF. The chain employs TRBV2 and TRBJ2-7; 7 bases fit TRBD1. Looked up from germline, CDR1 is SNHLY and CDR2 is FYNNEI. J gave up 2 bases and V 6 bases, and 7 bases lay outside the gene matches. The CDR3 runs 14 residues.

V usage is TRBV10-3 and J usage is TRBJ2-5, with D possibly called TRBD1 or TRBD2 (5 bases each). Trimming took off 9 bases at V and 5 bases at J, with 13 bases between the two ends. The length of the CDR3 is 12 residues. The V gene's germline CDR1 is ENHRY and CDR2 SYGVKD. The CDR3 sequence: CAMGPGPETQYF. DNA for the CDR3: TGTGCCATGGGACCGGGGCCGGAGACCCAGTACTTC.

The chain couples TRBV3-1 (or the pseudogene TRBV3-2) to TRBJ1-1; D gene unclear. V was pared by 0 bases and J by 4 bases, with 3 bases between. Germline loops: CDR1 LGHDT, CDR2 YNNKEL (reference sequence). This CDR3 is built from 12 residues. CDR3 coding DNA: TGTGCCAGCAGCCAAGAGGGCACTGAAGCTTTCTTT. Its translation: CASSQEGTEAFF.

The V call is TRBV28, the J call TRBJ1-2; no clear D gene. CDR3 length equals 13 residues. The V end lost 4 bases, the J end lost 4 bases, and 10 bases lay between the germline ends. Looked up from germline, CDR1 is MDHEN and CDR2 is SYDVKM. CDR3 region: CASSWTRGYGYTF. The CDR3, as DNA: TGTGCCAGCAGTTGGACGCGGGGCTATGGCTACACCTTC.

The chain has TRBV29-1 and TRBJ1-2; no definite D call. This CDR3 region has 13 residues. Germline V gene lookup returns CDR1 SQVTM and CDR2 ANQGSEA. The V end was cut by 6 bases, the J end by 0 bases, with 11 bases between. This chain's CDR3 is CSVPAEANYGYTF. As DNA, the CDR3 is TGCAGCGTCCCGGCCGAAGCTAACTATGGCTACACCTTC.

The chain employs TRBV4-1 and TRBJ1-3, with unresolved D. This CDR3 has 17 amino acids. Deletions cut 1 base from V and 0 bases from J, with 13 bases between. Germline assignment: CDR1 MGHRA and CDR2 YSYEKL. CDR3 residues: CASSQVTFGSSGNTIYF. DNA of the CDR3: TGCGCCAGCAGCCAAGTTACTTTCGGGAGCTCTGGAAACACCATATATTTT.

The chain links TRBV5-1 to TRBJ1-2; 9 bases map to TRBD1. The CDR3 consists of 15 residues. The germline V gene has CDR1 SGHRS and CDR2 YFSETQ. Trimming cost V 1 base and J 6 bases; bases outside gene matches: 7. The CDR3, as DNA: TGCGCCAGCAGCTTGCAGGGACAGGGTGCTGATGGCTACACCTTC. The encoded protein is CASSLQGQGADGYTF.

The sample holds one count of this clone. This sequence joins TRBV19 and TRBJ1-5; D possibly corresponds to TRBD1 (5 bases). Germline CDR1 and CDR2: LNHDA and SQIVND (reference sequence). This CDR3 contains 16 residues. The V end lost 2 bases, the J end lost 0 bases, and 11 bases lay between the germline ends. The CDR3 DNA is TGTGCCAGTAGTATAACAGGCCAGCATAGCAATCAGCCCCAGCATTTT. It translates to CASSITGQHSNQPQHF.

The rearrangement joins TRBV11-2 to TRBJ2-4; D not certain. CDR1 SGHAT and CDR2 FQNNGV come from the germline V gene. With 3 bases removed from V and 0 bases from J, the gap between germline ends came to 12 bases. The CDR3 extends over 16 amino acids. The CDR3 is CASSLSDLLAKNIQYF. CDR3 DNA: TGTGCCAGCAGCTTGTCAGATCTACTAGCCAAAAACATTCAGTACTTC. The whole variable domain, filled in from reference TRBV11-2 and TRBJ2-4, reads EAGVAQSPRYKIIEKRQSVAFWCNPISGHATLYWYQQILGQGPKLLIQFQNNGVVDDSQLPKDRFSAERLKGVDSTLKIQPAKLEDSAVYLCASSLSDLLAKNIQYFGAGTRLSVL.

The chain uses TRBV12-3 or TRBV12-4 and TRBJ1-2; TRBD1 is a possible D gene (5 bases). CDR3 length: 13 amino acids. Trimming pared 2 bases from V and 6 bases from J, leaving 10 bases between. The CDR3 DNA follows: TGTGCCAGCAGTTTATGGGCAGGGAATGGCTACACCTTC. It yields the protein CASSLWAGNGYTF.

The CDR3 bases are TGTGCCAGCAGTATACGGACGGCCTCCTACGAGCAGTACTTC. It translates to CASSIRTASYEQYF. The J gene is TRBJ2-7, the V gene TRBV27; D remains unclear. Trimming took 5 bases from V and 0 from J, leaving 11 bases between them. Germline CDR1 and CDR2: MNHEY and SMNVEV (reference sequence). This CDR3 region has 14 residues.

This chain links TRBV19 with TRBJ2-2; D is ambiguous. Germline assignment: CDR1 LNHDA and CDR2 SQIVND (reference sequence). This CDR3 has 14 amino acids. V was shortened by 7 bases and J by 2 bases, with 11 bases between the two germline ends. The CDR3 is CASKVGPNTGELFF. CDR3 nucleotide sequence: TGTGCCAGTAAGGTCGGCCCTAACACCGGGGAGCTGTTTTTT.

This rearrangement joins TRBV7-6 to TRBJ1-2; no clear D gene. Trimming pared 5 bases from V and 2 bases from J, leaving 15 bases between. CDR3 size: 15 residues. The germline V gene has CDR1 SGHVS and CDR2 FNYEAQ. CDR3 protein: CASSPRLGLNYGYTF. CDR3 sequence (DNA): TGTGCCAGCAGCCCAAGACTCGGACTGAACTATGGCTACACCTTC.

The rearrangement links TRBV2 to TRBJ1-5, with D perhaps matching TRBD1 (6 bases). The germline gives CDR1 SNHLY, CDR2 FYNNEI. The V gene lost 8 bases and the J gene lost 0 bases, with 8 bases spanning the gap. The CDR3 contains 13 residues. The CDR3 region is CASAGDSNQPQHF. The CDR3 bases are TGTGCCAGCGCAGGGGATAGCAATCAGCCCCAGCATTTT.

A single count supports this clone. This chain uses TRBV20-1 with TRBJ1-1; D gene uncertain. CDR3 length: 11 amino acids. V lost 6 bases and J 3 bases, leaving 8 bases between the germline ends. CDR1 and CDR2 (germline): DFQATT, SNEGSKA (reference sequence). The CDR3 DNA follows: TGCAGTGCGGCCGGCGACACTGAAGCTTTCTTT. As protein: CSAAGDTEAFF.

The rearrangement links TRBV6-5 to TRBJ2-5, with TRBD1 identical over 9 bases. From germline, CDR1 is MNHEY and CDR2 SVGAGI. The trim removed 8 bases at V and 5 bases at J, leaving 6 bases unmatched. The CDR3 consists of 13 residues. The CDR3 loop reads CASQDRGYETQYF. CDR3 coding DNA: TGTGCCAGCCAGGACAGGGGTTACGAGACCCAGTACTTC.

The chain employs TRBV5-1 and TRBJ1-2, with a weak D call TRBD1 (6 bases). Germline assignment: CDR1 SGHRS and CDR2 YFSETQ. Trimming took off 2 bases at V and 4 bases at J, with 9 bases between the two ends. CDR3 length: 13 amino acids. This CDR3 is CASSFEGGYGYTF. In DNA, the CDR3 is TGCGCCAGCAGCTTTGAAGGGGGCTATGGCTACACCTTC.